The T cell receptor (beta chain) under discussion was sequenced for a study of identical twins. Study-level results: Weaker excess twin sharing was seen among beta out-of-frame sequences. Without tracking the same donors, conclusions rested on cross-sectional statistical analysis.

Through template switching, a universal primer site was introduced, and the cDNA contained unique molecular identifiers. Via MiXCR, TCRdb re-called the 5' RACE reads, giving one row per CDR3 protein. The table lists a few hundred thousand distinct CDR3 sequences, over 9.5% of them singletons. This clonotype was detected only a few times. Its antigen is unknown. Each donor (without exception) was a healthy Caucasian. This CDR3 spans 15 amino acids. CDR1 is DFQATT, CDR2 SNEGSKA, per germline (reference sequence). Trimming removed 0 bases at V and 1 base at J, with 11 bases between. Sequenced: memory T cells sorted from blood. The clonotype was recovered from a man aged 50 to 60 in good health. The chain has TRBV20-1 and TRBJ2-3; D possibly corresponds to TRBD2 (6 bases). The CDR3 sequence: CSARDGWGGTDTQYF. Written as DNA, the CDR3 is TGCAGTGCTAGAGATGGATGGGGGGGCACAGATACGCAGTATTTT.